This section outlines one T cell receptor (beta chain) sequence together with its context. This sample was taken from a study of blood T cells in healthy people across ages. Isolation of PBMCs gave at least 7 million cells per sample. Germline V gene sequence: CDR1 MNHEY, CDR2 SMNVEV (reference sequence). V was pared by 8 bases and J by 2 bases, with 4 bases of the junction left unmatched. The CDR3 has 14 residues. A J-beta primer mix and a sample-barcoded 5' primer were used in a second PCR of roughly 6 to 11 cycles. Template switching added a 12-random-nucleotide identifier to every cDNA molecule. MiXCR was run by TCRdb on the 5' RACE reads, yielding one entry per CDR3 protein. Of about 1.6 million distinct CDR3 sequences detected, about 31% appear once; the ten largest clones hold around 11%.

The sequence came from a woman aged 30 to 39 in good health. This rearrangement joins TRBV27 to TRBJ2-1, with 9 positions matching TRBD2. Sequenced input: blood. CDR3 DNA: TGTGCCAGCGCGACTAGCGGCGCCTACAATGAGCAGTTCTTC. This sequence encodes CASATSGAYNEQFF.